The 13 T cell receptor beta chains below come from one sample, sequenced in a study of cytomegalovirus exposure and HLA in healthy donors (dated by TCRdb to the late 2010s). The method was the immunoSEQ multiplex PCR assay. The multiplex PCR relied on a mix of 60 forward primers for TCR Vbeta segments and 13 reverse primers for TCR Jbeta segments. Imported from immuneACCESS, the table was reduced by TCRdb to in-frame sequences with V and J called. These copies leave out some clones; in studies compared against another copy, an unresolved V gene accounts for under half, and the cause of the remainder is not known. The sample table contains some 110,000 clones; only one count was recorded for roughly 71% of them. In total, the top ten clones hold less than 5% of the sample. Sequencing was done on a sample of PBMCs. The origin of the receptors is a woman between 45 and 60 years old in good health and CMV-seropositive.

The J gene is TRBJ2-3, the V gene TRBV7-3; D is possibly TRBD2 (5 bases). V was clipped by 6 bases and J by 4 bases, with 17 bases between them. This CDR3 has 15 amino acids. Germline V lookup: CDR1 SGHTA, CDR2 FQGTGA. The CDR3 coding sequence is TGTGCCAGCAGGCAGGCCGGGAATGGGGCAGATACGCAGTATTTT. Translating it yields CASRQAGNGADTQYF.

This clone was observed a few times. The chain recombines TRBV6-5 with TRBJ2-7; 10 nucleotides align to TRBD2. Germline V gene data show CDR1 as MNHEY and CDR2 as SVGAGI. The V segment lost 6 bases and the J segment 3 bases; nucleotides outside the gene matches: 5. This CDR3 has 14 amino acids. CDR3 in amino acids: CASSLAGDYYEQYF. CDR3 bases: TGTGCCAGCAGCCTAGCGGGGGATTACTACGAGCAGTACTTC.

This chain connects TRBV2 to TRBJ2-5; the match to TRBD2 covers 7 bases. Looked up from germline, CDR1 is SNHLY and CDR2 is FYNNEI. The CDR3 consists of 15 residues. J lost 1 base, V lost 3 bases, and 5 bases had no gene match. This CDR3 reads CASSDSGRGQETQYF. The CDR3 nucleotides read TGTGCCAGCAGTGATTCTGGGAGGGGCCAAGAGACCCAGTACTTC.

This sequence joins TRBV7-9 and TRBJ2-1, with D possibly being TRBD2 (6 bases). The CDR3 runs to 14 residues. The germline V and J ends were trimmed by 3 bases and 5 bases, with 11 bases remaining between them. Germline assignment: CDR1 SEHNR and CDR2 FQNEAQ (reference sequence). The CDR3 nucleotides are TGTGCCAGCAGCTTCGGGCGGGGTGACAATGAGCAGTTCTTC. This codes for CASSFGRGDNEQFF.

The gene calls are TRBV7-2 and TRBJ1-1; D is possibly TRBD1 (6 bases). Trimming stripped 0 bases from V and 5 bases from J, with 13 bases between. The V gene's germline CDR1 is SGHTA and CDR2 FQGNSA. The CDR3 has 15 amino acids. CDR3 protein: CASSLALGGMTEAFF. The CDR3 DNA is TGTGCCAGCAGCTTAGCGTTAGGGGGTATGACTGAAGCTTTCTTT.

This chain joins TRBV11-1 and TRBJ1-1, with D perhaps matching TRBD1 (5 bases). The CDR3 has 13 amino acids. V lost 3 bases and J lost 2, with 7 bases in between. Germline V gives CDR1 SGHAT, CDR2 FQDESV (reference sequence). The CDR3 nucleotides are TGTGCCAGCAGCTTTACAGGAAACACTGAAGCTTTCTTT. Amino acid sequence: CASSFTGNTEAFF.

The J gene is TRBJ2-7, the V gene TRBV5-8; the match to TRBD1 covers 10 bases. There are 14 residues in the CDR3. Germline lookup yields CDR1 SGHTS and CDR2 YDEGEE. Trimming at V came to 4 bases and at J to 3 bases, leaving 4 bases not matched to a gene. The CDR3 DNA sequence: TGTGCCAGCAGCACCGGACAGGGGGACTACGAGCAGTACTTC. It yields the protein CASSTGQGDYEQYF. The complete variable domain, with remaining parts taken from reference TRBV5-8 and TRBJ2-7, reads EAGVTQSPTHLIKTRGQQATLRCSPISGHTSVYWYQQALGLGLQFLLWYDEGEERNRGNFPPRFSGRQFPNYSSELNVNALELEDSALYLCASSTGQGDYEQYFGPGTRLTVT.

The V gene is TRBV11-2, the J gene TRBJ1-1, with D possibly being TRBD1 (6 bases). CDR1 SGHAT and CDR2 FQNNGV come from the germline V gene. The length of the CDR3 is 15 residues. V was clipped by 2 bases and J by 0 bases, with 10 bases between them. CDR3 sequence (DNA): TGTGCCAGCAGCTTAAGGCAGGGGATGAACACTGAAGCTTTCTTT. This gives the protein CASSLRQGMNTEAFF.

This clone was counted only a few times. The rearrangement joins TRBV11-2 to TRBJ1-2, with TRBD1 identical over 10 bases. Germline CDR1 and CDR2: SGHAT and FQNNGV. Trimming cost V 1 base and J 6 bases; bases outside gene matches: 5. This CDR3 is 15 amino acids long. Here the CDR3 reads CASSLGQTGGHGYTF. The CDR3 coding sequence is TGTGCCAGCAGCTTAGGACAGACAGGGGGCCATGGCTACACCTTC.

The chain recombines TRBV28 with TRBJ1-2; possible D gene TRBD1, 6 bases. The germline V gene encodes CDR1 MDHEN and CDR2 SYDVKM. Trimming removed 1 base at V and 8 bases at J, with 17 bases between. The CDR3 consists of 15 residues. CDR3 DNA sequence: TGTGCCAGCAGTTTATCCCCGGGGGGGCCAGGGGGCTACACCTTC. Its protein is CASSLSPGGPGGYTF.

The chain links TRBV6-5 to TRBJ2-2; 7 bases map to TRBD1. Germline V gene lookup returns CDR1 MNHEY and CDR2 SVGAGI. V lost 4 bases to trimming and J lost 2 bases; unmatched junction nucleotides: 7. CDR3 length: 16 amino acids. Here the CDR3 DNA reads TGTGCCAGCAGTTCCGGGACAGTTTTAAACACCGGGGAGCTGTTTTTT. Its protein product is CASSSGTVLNTGELFF.

The chain joins TRBV9 to TRBJ2-7; the D is unclear. Germline V lookup: CDR1 SGDLS, CDR2 YYNGEE. Trimming removed 0 bases at V and 5 bases at J, with 15 bases between. The CDR3 sequence is 15 residues long. This CDR3 is CASSVAGSGWDEQYF. In DNA form, the CDR3 reads TGTGCCAGCAGCGTAGCTGGTTCGGGTTGGGACGAGCAGTACTTC. The variable domain in full, completed from reference TRBV9 and TRBJ2-7, reads DSGVTQTPKHLITATGQRVTLRCSPRSGDLSVYWYQQSLDQGLQFLIQYYNGEERAKGNILERFSAQQFPDLHSELNLSSLELGDSALYFCASSVAGSGWDEQYFGPGTRLTVT.

CDR3 protein: CASSLADTWRGETQYF. Here the CDR3 DNA reads TGCGCCAGCAGCTTGGCCGACACCTGGAGGGGAGAGACCCAGTACTTC. The chain combines TRBV5-1 with TRBJ2-5; D might be TRBD2 (6 bases). CDR3 size: 16 residues. V was shortened by 0 bases and J by 4 bases, with 16 bases between the two germline ends. In germline, CDR1 is SGHRS, CDR2 YFSETQ.